Listed below are T cell receptor beta chains from one sample, sequenced in a study of post-analysis software for immune sequencing data. From the PCR reads, TCRdb called clonotypes with MiXCR, one entry per CDR3 protein. The sample holds about 460,000 distinct CDR3 sequences, roughly 46% seen once. Material: blood. These receptors all stem from a girl aged 10-17 years with multiple sclerosis. The CDR3 runs from the conserved cysteine through the conserved F or W. The D gene is left open where the match is weak. Not all rows give a size; the values are once, few, many and, for expanded clones, a class.

V,D,size,J,DNA,CDR3
TRBV4-3,.,.,TRBJ2-5,TGCGCCAGCAGCCAAGATTGGTTCAGGGAAGAGACCCAGTACTTC,CASSQDWFREETQYF
TRBV9,TRBD2,.,TRBJ2-3,TGTGCCAGCAGCGTAGGGTCGAGCGGGAGGGGCACAGATACGCAGTATTTT,CASSVGSSGRGTDTQYF
TRBV25-1,TRBD1,few,TRBJ2-7,TGTGCCAGCAGTGACCCCGGACAGGGAGCAGACGAGCAGTACTTC,CASSDPGQGADEQYF
TRBV12-3/TRBV12-4,TRBD1,.,TRBJ2-5,TGTGCCAGCAGGTTGACAGGGATTGGAGAGACCCAGTACTTC,CASRLTGIGETQYF
TRBV6-5,TRBD1,.,TRBJ2-3,TGTGCCAGCAGTTTCGGACAGGGAGACACAGATACGCAGTATTTT,CASSFGQGDTDTQYF
TRBV4-1,TRBD2,.,TRBJ2-1,TGCGCCAGCAGCCAAGCTAGCGGGACGACCTACAATGAGCAGTTCTTC,CASSQASGTTYNEQFF
TRBV27,.,.,TRBJ2-1,TGTGCCAGCAGTTCTGCACTAGCCGGCTACAATGAGCAGTTCTTC,CASSSALAGYNEQFF
TRBV7-2,.,.,TRBJ2-1,TGTGCCAGCAGCTTAGATGCGGGTGATAGGGAGCAGTTCTTC,CASSLDAGDREQFF
TRBV20-1,TRBD1,few,TRBJ2-7,TGCAGTGCCTGGACAGGTAAAACCTACGAGCAGTACTTC,CSAWTGKTYEQYF
TRBV20-1,TRBD1,.,TRBJ2-7,TGCAGTGCTTCCTCCGCCGGGACAGGGTCCTACGAGCAGTACTTC,CSASSAGTGSYEQYF